This T cell receptor (beta chain) was recorded in a study of cytomegalovirus exposure and HLA in healthy donors (dated by TCRdb to about 2017). Concerning the study at large: In an earlier analysis of 587 of the donors, around 300 Gb of sequence data and 90 million to 130 million unique TCR beta sequences from some 170 million T cells were reported. An early release covering roughly 640 HLA-typed donors comprised roughly 300 gigabases of sequencing data and around 86 million unique TCR sequences. Of the roughly 410 genotyped donors, 75% to 85% were placed in the genetic ancestry cluster associated with self-reported Caucasian donors. The study was designed to test whether signatures of past pathogen exposure could be identified by cataloging public T cell receptors. Using immunosequencing, the study profiled T cell repertoires from 666 subjects and related those repertoires to cytomegalovirus serostatus. Besides the first cohort of around 670 subjects, a separate validation cohort made up of 120 different subjects was used. The study combined high-throughput TCR immunosequencing, statistical association of individual TCRs with disease status, and machine learning to predict cytomegalovirus infection status. In a later analysis, previously published TCR beta repertoires from 666 donors were re-analyzed and high-resolution HLA genotyping was added so that TCR occurrence patterns could be studied. Rather than using new phenotypic data, the later analysis identified candidate immune exposures from TCR beta sequences and from how often those sequences occurred across donors. An earlier analysis of approximately 630 of the donors applied high-throughput TCR beta sequencing to assess whether each TCR beta V gene segment acted as functional or pseudogenic. Donor age, sex, ethnicity and CMV serostatus were compiled together with the repertoire data. A later genetic analysis took genome-wide SNP genotypes for about 55% of the roughly 700 donors and used that subset as a discovery cohort. All discovery cohort repertoires had been generated on a single sequencing platform. Class I and class II HLA loci were covered by the typing at four-digit resolution. Typing coverage differed by locus: A, B, C, DRB1 and DQB1 were typed in roughly 629-630 donors, DQA1 in about 510, DPA1 in roughly 590, and DPB1 in just under 480. Several DR-DQ haplotypes were handled as single units for association and clustering because linkage in the cohort was strong. Among some 400 genotyped donors of the cohort, an average of approximately 240,000 unique TCR beta nucleotide sequences was sequenced per donor, of which about 19% were non-productive. Summary of the overall study and its limitations: Immune exposure information for the cohort was limited to CMV serostatus. According to a later analysis, parvovirus B19, influenza, CMV and Epstein-Barr virus appeared linked to several top co-occurrence clusters. In vitro tests confirmed that a few of the cytomegalovirus-associated TCR beta chains recognize cytomegalovirus antigens. At a false discovery rate of 0.05, a later analysis linked 15,000 to 20,000 TCR beta sequences to specific HLA alleles. Compared with the approximately 600-donor mean, donors in an Asian-associated ancestry cluster had fewer N-insertions in productive TCRs, according to a later genetic analysis. When HLA alleles, especially DR and DQ, strongly co-occurred, TCR associations were difficult to assign to individual alleles. In this cohort, only TCR beta chains were sequenced, and detectable features were limited by the absence of alpha or paired-chain data. In a later genetic analysis, a missense DCLRE1C variant was associated with V-gene and J-gene trimming of TCR beta chains, and the association was replicated in an independent cohort. Because counts were too low, about 18 rarely observed V segments, including chromosome 9 orphons, were excluded from the earlier analysis of 587 of the donors. A further reported finding was that TCR beta sequences accurately predicted the HLA-A and HLA-B alleles for most subjects in the first cohort. In a later analysis, HLA-associated TCR beta chains showed more clonal expansion and lower generation probabilities than non-associated chains that were equally common. In the study, 164 TCR beta chains were listed as associated with cytomegalovirus. In a later analysis, TCR association rates were found to vary across HLA loci, with the most associated TCRs seen for DRB1 alleles and the fewest for HLA-C alleles. Correlated functional status among segregating V segments might be attributable to linkage disequilibrium, but an unknown experimental factor could not be ruled out. Broadly in line with IMGT annotations, most TCR beta V segments showed up in productive rearrangements about 87% or about 30% of the time in an earlier analysis of several hundred of the donors. In both the original and validation cohorts, the classifier was reported to diagnose cytomegalovirus status with high specificity and sensitivity. In a later analysis, most CMV-associated TCR beta chains were found to appear HLA-restricted, with HLA associations seemingly driven largely by CMV exposure. Because some donors lacked HLA typing at each locus, the association tests relied only on the typed subset. Some IMGT-functional V segments, including TRBV6-2 and TRBV6-3, could not be told apart with the 87-base-pair reads, so those segments were excluded. Roughly uniform sequencing depth across donors was assumed in presence/absence analyses, although this assumption may not hold. Most TCR sequences were seen in very few donors, while some public TCRs were found in many individuals. The authors suggested that the approach could potentially be extended to other disease states and immunological phenotypes. A cluster of highly shared sequence variants was judged likely to be a technical artifact of the sequencing pipeline.

CDR1 and CDR2, looked up from the germline V gene, are MNHEY and SVGAGI. A distance of 13 bases separates the germline ends of V and J, which lose 2 bases and 2 bases respectively. The CDR3 holds 15 amino acids from the cysteine to the phenylalanine. The read is trimmed to its CDR3 DNA, 45 bases read in frame from base 1. This clone was detected once. Its antigen remains undetermined. No qualities accompany the bases; no much larger clone lies one base away. The cohort consisted of approximately 670 healthy bone marrow donors. At the time of sampling, all cohort members were nominally healthy, though unrecorded immune exposures were likely present. The donor was CMV seronegative and was included in the group of a few hundred seronegative cohort members. A peripheral blood sample was provided by each donor, and peripheral blood mononuclear cells were used for TCR beta sequencing. Genomic DNA was extracted from the blood cell samples with the Qiagen DNeasy Blood Extraction Kit.

Library preparation was by the immunoSEQ multiplex PCR assay. For the multiplex PCR, a mixture combining 60 forward primers for TCR Vbeta segments and 13 reverse primers for TCR Jbeta segments was used. A multiplex PCR assay on genomic DNA amplified the CDR3 region of rearranged TCR beta genes. Amplified TCR beta libraries were sequenced as 87-base-pair reads on the Illumina HiSeq System. The source study handled its data this way. A later analysis tallied tens of millions of unique TCR beta chains across the 666 repertoires, and some 10 million of those chains were shared by two or more donors. Raw reads were error-corrected and collapsed into unique sequences with a nearest-neighbor algorithm that merged closely related sequences to remove PCR and sequencing errors. Alignment of CDR3 sequences to IMGT reference sequences was used to assign V, D and J gene segments. For a sequence to be retained, a match of at least six nucleotides was required to both a V gene segment and a J gene segment. A rearrangement was called productive if the CDR3 had no stop codons and remained in frame with V and J, and every other rearrangement was called non-productive. Following IMGT convention, CDR3 was defined as the stretch from the second conserved V-encoded cysteine up to the conserved J-encoded phenylalanine. The earlier analysis of more than 450 of the donors excluded sequences that lacked an unambiguous match to a single V gene segment. In an earlier analysis of about 590 of the donors, a V segment was called functional when productive rearrangements were above 56.7%, and segregating when the standard deviation between donors exceeded 5%. A statistical classification framework was built for diagnosing cytomegalovirus status from the catalog of TCR beta chain sequences. In a later analysis, V and J genes were assigned by comparing TCR nucleotide sequences against IMGT/GENE-DB human TR gene sequences. In a later analysis, CDR3 sequences and most-parsimonious VDJ recombination scenarios were assigned using the TCRdist pipeline. A later analysis defined each TCR beta chain by its CDR3 amino acid sequence plus V-gene family, and excluded reads lacking a unique V-gene family. In a later analysis, approximately 640 highly shared, low-generation-probability nucleotide sequences were removed to address suspected cross-contamination and a sequencing artifact. In a later analysis, a clonal expansion index for each public chain was calculated from normalized within-repertoire ranks of inferred template counts. In a later analysis, generation probabilities were computed with a VDJ recombination model fitted to out-of-frame rearrangements, and the resulting probabilities were checked against IGoR. Hypergeometric tests were used in a later analysis to score TCR-TCR, TCR-HLA and TCR-CMV co-occurrence, with a repertoire-size bias correction applied to the TCR pairs. False discovery rates were estimated in a later analysis by permuting HLA or CMV assignments 20 times. In a later analysis, co-occurring TCRs were grouped using DBSCAN, with TCRdist sequence similarity added in when clustering inside HLA-allele-positive subsets. For co-occurrence clustering, repertoires with fewer than 30,000 or more than 120,000 public chains were excluded, along with several repertoires with anomalous nucleotide sharing. In its TCRdb copy, this immuneACCESS table keeps in-frame sequences only and misses some clones. Where compared with another copy, unresolved V genes explain less than half of these, and the others have no known cause. V and J calls and clone size are those listed in that table; D and trimming were worked out from the DNA. The table for this sample lists fewer than 200,000 clones; about 90% of them were counted only once. 0.2% to 0.3% of the sample lies in the top ten.

The origin of this receptor is a girl less than two years old in good health and CMV-seronegative. The chain was built from TRBV6-5 and TRBJ2-7, and possibly TRBD2, on 7 matching bases. The sequencing input was PBMCs. The CDR3 region: CASSYGGGPTYEQYF. The DNA is TGTGCCAGCAGTTACGGGGGGGGCCCCACCTACGAGCAGTACTTC.